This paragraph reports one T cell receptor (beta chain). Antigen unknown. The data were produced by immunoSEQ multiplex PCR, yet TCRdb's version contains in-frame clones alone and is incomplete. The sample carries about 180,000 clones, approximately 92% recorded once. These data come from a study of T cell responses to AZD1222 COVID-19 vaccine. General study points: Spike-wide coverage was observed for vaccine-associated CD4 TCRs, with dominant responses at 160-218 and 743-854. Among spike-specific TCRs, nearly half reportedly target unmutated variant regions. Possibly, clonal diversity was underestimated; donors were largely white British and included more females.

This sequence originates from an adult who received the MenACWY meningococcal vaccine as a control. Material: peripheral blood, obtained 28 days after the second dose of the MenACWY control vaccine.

The CDR3 DNA is TGCGCCAGCAGAGACGACGGTCGAAGCTCCTACGAGCAGTACTTC. Amino acids: CASRDDGRSSYEQYF. The chain joins TRBV5-1 to TRBJ2-7; D gene uncertain. The V end lost 5 bases, the J end lost 0 bases, and 15 bases lay between the germline ends. CDR3 size: 15 residues. Germline V gene lookup returns CDR1 SGHRS and CDR2 YFSETQ.